This is a list of T cell receptor beta chains from one sample in a study of T cell repertoires in cytomegalovirus infection. MiXCR, applied by TCRdb to the reads, yields one record per CDR3 protein. Of fewer than 150,000 distinct CDR3 sequences in the sample, roughly 30% were seen once. These receptors are not linked to any known antigen. The sample in question was CD8+ T cells from cultured PBMCs, obtained from culture after CMV antigen stimulation. These TCRs come from a human donor in good health (CMV status not recorded). Some clones in this sample may be carry-over from other donors' samples. Both conserved end residues are part of each CDR3. A D gene is named only where the DNA matches it firmly. The listing skips clone size in some rows; elsewhere it reads once, few, many or a size class.

DNA,CDR3,V,J,size,length,D
TGCGCCAGCAGCCAAGAGACGGGGGGATCCTACGAGCAGTACTTC,CASSQETGGSYEQYF,TRBV4-3,TRBJ2-7,.,15,TRBD2
TGTGCCAGCAGCCAAGAAGGTAGTAGGGGGACCAAACAGTACTTC,CASSQEGSRGTKQYF,TRBV3-1,TRBJ2-7,.,15,.
TGTGCCAGCAGCCGCATTAGCACAGATACGCAGTATTTT,CASSRISTDTQYF,TRBV14,TRBJ2-3,.,13,.
TGTGCCAGCAGCAAGGAGGGGAGGACTGAAGCTTTCTTT,CASSKEGRTEAFF,TRBV7-6,TRBJ1-1,few,13,.
TGCGCCAGCAGCCAATCCGGGACAGGGGAATACAATGAGCAGTTCTTC,CASSQSGTGEYNEQFF,TRBV4-1,TRBJ2-1,.,16,TRBD1
TGTGCCAGCAGTTTCGGGACAGTTTCACAAGAGACCCAGTACTTC,CASSFGTVSQETQYF,TRBV12-3/TRBV12-4,TRBJ2-5,few,15,TRBD1
TGTGCCAGCTCACCAACAGGACCTTTTGGAAACACCATATATTTT,CASSPTGPFGNTIYF,TRBV18,TRBJ1-3,many,15,.
TGTGCCAGCAGTTTAGCCCGGCAGGTGGGAGGACGAGGCTACACCTTC,CASSLARQVGGRGYTF,TRBV12-3/TRBV12-4,TRBJ1-2,few,16,.
TGCGCCAGCAGCCTGATAGGGACTGAAGCTTTCTTT,CASSLIGTEAFF,TRBV4-1,TRBJ1-1,few,12,.
TGTGCCAGCAGCTTAGATCCCCCCCATAGCGGGGGGACCTCGTATACGCAGTATTTT,CASSLDPPHSGGTSYTQYF,TRBV11-3,TRBJ2-3,few,19,TRBD2
TGTGCCAGCAGCTTATGGGGAGGGATGAACACTGAAGCTTTCTTT,CASSLWGGMNTEAFF,TRBV7-2,TRBJ1-1,many,15,.
TGTGCCAGCAGTTGGGGTAGACAGGGCAATCAGCCCCAGCATTTT,CASSWGRQGNQPQHF,TRBV12-3/TRBV12-4,TRBJ1-5,.,15,.
TGTGCCAGCAGTGAAGGAGGCAGGGGCAATCAGCCCCAGCATTTT,CASSEGGRGNQPQHF,TRBV25-1,TRBJ1-5,.,15,.
TGTGCCAGCAGCTGGGGACCCGGCACTGAAGCTTTCTTT,CASSWGPGTEAFF,TRBV5-5,TRBJ1-1,many,13,.
TGCAGCGTTTACGGGATTCTAACGGGCAGTAACTATGGCTACACCTTC,CSVYGILTGSNYGYTF,TRBV29-1,TRBJ1-2,few,16,.
TGTGCCAGCAGCGTAGACGATTACACAGATACGCAGTATTTT,CASSVDDYTDTQYF,TRBV9,TRBJ2-3,.,14,.
TGTGCCAGCACCGCAGCGCATACCGGGACAGGGGAAGCAAACACTGAAGCTTTCTTT,CASTAAHTGTGEANTEAFF,TRBV5-4,TRBJ1-1,.,19,TRBD1
TGTGCCAGCGGGTTCTCCGGGACAGGTTACAATGAGCAGTTCTTC,CASGFSGTGYNEQFF,TRBV6-5,TRBJ2-1,.,15,TRBD1
TGTGCCAGCAGCTTAGATGCGAATTCACCCCTCCACTTT,CASSLDANSPLHF,TRBV7-6,TRBJ1-6,many,13,.
TGTGCCATCAGTGAGGGACAGGGGTCCTACGAGCAGTACTTC,CAISEGQGSYEQYF,TRBV10-3,TRBJ2-7,few,14,TRBD1
TGTGCCAGCAACTTCCTAAGGGGGGGTGGTCGCACAGATACGCAGTATTTT,CASNFLRGGGRTDTQYF,TRBV7-6,TRBJ2-3,.,17,.
TGTGCCAGCAGTTTTAGGGCAGGGCTGTCCTACGAGCAGTACTTC,CASSFRAGLSYEQYF,TRBV27,TRBJ2-7,.,15,.
TGTGCCAGTAGTATCCACACGCCACTTTGGGCGCAAACTGTTGGCTACACCTTC,CASSIHTPLWAQTVGYTF,TRBV19,TRBJ1-2,few,18,.
TGTGCCAGCAGCTCTTTGGGGTACGAGCAGTACTTC,CASSSLGYEQYF,TRBV7-8,TRBJ2-7,many,12,.
TGTGCCAGCAGTTTTGGCGGACCGCCTACAGATACGCAGTATTTT,CASSFGGPPTDTQYF,TRBV12-3/TRBV12-4,TRBJ2-3,.,15,.
TGTGCCAGCAGCTTAGCGGCCGGGACAGGGTCTAGGGAGACCCAGTACTTC,CASSLAAGTGSRETQYF,TRBV7-4,TRBJ2-5,.,17,TRBD1
TGTGCCAGCAGCTCCGGGAAACCCACACCCGATGAGCAGTTCTTC,CASSSGKPTPDEQFF,TRBV5-6,TRBJ2-1,few,15,.
TGTGCCAGCAGCTTAATCTTCGGGGGGCGATACAATGAGCAGTTCTTC,CASSLIFGGRYNEQFF,TRBV7-9,TRBJ2-1,many,16,.
TGCGCCAGCAGCCAAGACAGGGGCCAGCAGCCCCAGCATTTT,CASSQDRGQQPQHF,TRBV4-1,TRBJ1-5,.,14,.
TGTGCCAGCAGCTTAGGCAGGGAGACAACTAATGAAAAACTGTTTTTT,CASSLGRETTNEKLFF,TRBV7-2,TRBJ1-4,.,16,.
TGTGCCAGCAGCTCCCTTCCCCTTGACAGGGTAAATGAGCAGTTCTTC,CASSSLPLDRVNEQFF,TRBV7-4,TRBJ2-1,few,16,TRBD1
TGTGCCAGCAGCTTAAGTCGGGGGACCTACGAGCAGTACTTC,CASSLSRGTYEQYF,TRBV7-2,TRBJ2-7,many,14,.
TGTGCCAGCAGCTTAGCCAGGGTCGACGAGCAGTACTTC,CASSLARVDEQYF,TRBV7-6,TRBJ2-7,few,13,.
TGTGCCAGCTCTCTCGTCCGATCCAGGGGAAACTATGGCTACACCTTC,CASSLVRSRGNYGYTF,TRBV6-1,TRBJ1-2,.,16,.
TGCAGCGTTGAAGGGCGGGGGGGTCGAGGAACTGAAGCTTTCTTT,CSVEGRGGRGTEAFF,TRBV29-1,TRBJ1-1,.,15,.
TGTGCCAGCAGCGTTAGTCAGGGCGGGAACACTGAAGCTTTCTTT,CASSVSQGGNTEAFF,TRBV9,TRBJ1-1,.,15,.
TGTGCTAGCAGCTTAGCGCAGGTGAACACTGAAGCTTTCTTT,CASSLAQVNTEAFF,TRBV7-7,TRBJ1-1,many,14,.
TGTGCCAGCAGCTTAGGAGACAGGATGACAGATACGCAGTATTTT,CASSLGDRMTDTQYF,TRBV7-8,TRBJ2-3,few,15,.
TGTGCCAGCAGAGCCGCAGGTGTCGCAGATACGCAGTATTTT,CASRAAGVADTQYF,TRBV7-2,TRBJ2-3,.,14,.
TGTGCCAGCAGTTACTCGATTCCTCAAACCGGGGCCAACGTCCTGACTTTC,CASSYSIPQTGANVLTF,TRBV6-5,TRBJ2-6,.,17,.
TGTGCCAGCAATCGTGGGTTAGAGACCCAGTACTTC,CASNRGLETQYF,TRBV7-9,TRBJ2-5,.,12,.
TGTGCCAGTAGTATTTTTGAGGTCTTACGTTCACCCCTCCACTTT,CASSIFEVLRSPLHF,TRBV19,TRBJ1-6,.,15,.
TGTGCCAGCAGGCCGCAGGGGGGGAGCTCCTACGAGCAGTACTTC,CASRPQGGSSYEQYF,TRBV5-6,TRBJ2-7,few,15,.
TGTGCCAGCAGTTTGAGCGGGGGGGCTGGTGAGCAGTTCTTC,CASSLSGGAGEQFF,TRBV27,TRBJ2-1,.,14,TRBD2
TGTGCCAGCAGGGCGGGCTACGATGGCTACACCTTC,CASRAGYDGYTF,TRBV6-6,TRBJ1-2,once,12,.
TGCGCCAGCAGCTTGTTCGCGGGCGACTACCTAGCCAAAAACATTCAGTACTTC,CASSLFAGDYLAKNIQYF,TRBV5-1,TRBJ2-4,once,18,.
TGTGCCAGCAGGTCTAGCTCTGTCTACAATGAGCAGTTCTTC,CASRSSSVYNEQFF,TRBV6-5,TRBJ2-1,many,14,.
TGTGCCAGCAGCCTGACAGGGGGAGGAACTGAAGCTTTCTTT,CASSLTGGGTEAFF,TRBV12-3/TRBV12-4,TRBJ1-1,.,14,TRBD1
TGCGCCAGCAGCTTGGACAGGGGGCCGAATCAGCCCCAGCATTTT,CASSLDRGPNQPQHF,TRBV5-1,TRBJ1-5,.,15,TRBD1
TGCGCCAGCAGCCCACTAACGGGATTTTCCGAGGACGTTTACAATCAGCCCCAGCATTTT,CASSPLTGFSEDVYNQPQHF,TRBV23-1,TRBJ1-5,.,20,.
TGCGCCAGCAGCCTTGACAGGGAAGTAAGTGGCTACACCTTC,CASSLDREVSGYTF,TRBV4-3,TRBJ1-2,few,14,TRBD1
TGTGCCAGCAGCTTATTCCCCGGGGATCTGGGAAACACCATATATTTT,CASSLFPGDLGNTIYF,TRBV7-6,TRBJ1-3,few,16,.
TGCGCCAGCAGCCAATTCAGCACCAGGGGGGGCTACACCGGGGAGCTGTTTTTT,CASSQFSTRGGYTGELFF,TRBV4-1,TRBJ2-2,few,18,.
TGTGCCAGTATAGGTGGGACAGGGCTTGATCAGCCCCAGCATTTT,CASIGGTGLDQPQHF,TRBV19,TRBJ1-5,.,15,TRBD1
TGTGCCAGCAGTGGAGGGACTAGCGGTTACAATGAGCAGTTCTTC,CASSGGTSGYNEQFF,TRBV27,TRBJ2-1,few,15,TRBD2
TGTGCCACCAGTGATTCGTACACCGGGGAGCTGTTTTTT,CATSDSYTGELFF,TRBV24-1,TRBJ2-2,.,13,.
TGCGCCAGCAGCCAAGACGACGGGGGGCTGGTCTTTTACAATGAGCAGTTCTTC,CASSQDDGGLVFYNEQFF,TRBV4-1,TRBJ2-1,.,18,.
TGTGCCAGCAGTTTCTTGGGGGAGTCCTACGAGCAGTACTTC,CASSFLGESYEQYF,TRBV28,TRBJ2-7,many,14,.
TGTGCCATCAGTGAGTCACGGGCCAATGAGCAGTTCTTC,CAISESRANEQFF,TRBV10-3,TRBJ2-1,.,13,.